In its sample, the clone carrying this TCR beta chain was seen many times. Its antigen remains unidentified. This specimen comes from a study of T cell repertoires in cytomegalovirus infection. Broader study findings: CMV-specific TCR beta clonotypes restricted by HLA-C were the ones dominating the ex vivo response.

TCRdb passed the reads through MiXCR, listing each CDR3 protein once. The sample lists 200,000 to 300,000 distinct CDR3 sequences; approximately 13% were seen once. The CDR3 consists of 14 residues. V was cut by 5 bases and J by 5 bases, with 14 bases left in between. The germline gives CDR1 LNHDA, CDR2 SQIVND (reference sequence). This receptor was obtained from a human donor in good health (CMV status not recorded). Some clones in this sample may be carry-over from other donors' samples. The chain links TRBV19 to TRBJ2-3; unclear D gene. The sequencing input was PBMCs. The CDR3: CASSPLRARDTQYF. Here the CDR3 DNA reads TGTGCCAGTAGTCCCCTCCGGGCTCGAGATACGCAGTATTTT.